Sequencing of this T cell receptor (beta chain) was carried out in a study of cytomegalovirus exposure and HLA in healthy donors. Points from the study as a whole: Association of a missense DCLRE1C variant with TCR beta V- and J-gene trimming was reported in a later analysis. The study flagged some 170 TCR beta chains as cytomegalovirus-associated.

Both 60 Vbeta primers and 13 Jbeta primers went into the PCR. Measured with immunoSEQ multiplex PCR; TCRdb has only the in-frame clones, and not every one. The sample includes some 190,000 clones, approximately 80% of them seen just once. Every donor was a healthy person donating bone marrow. Note on this clone: Its antigen is undetermined.

V was cut by 8 bases and J by 7 bases, with 8 bases left in between. The CDR3 totals 11 residues. Germline lookup yields CDR1 SNHLY and CDR2 FYNNEI. The origin of this receptor is a woman aged 25 to 39 in good health and CMV-seropositive. Source material: PBMCs. The V gene is TRBV2, the J gene TRBJ1-4; D gene uncertain. CDR3 amino acids: CASHGPEKLFF. As DNA, the CDR3 is TGTGCCAGCCATGGCCCTGAAAAACTGTTTTTT.